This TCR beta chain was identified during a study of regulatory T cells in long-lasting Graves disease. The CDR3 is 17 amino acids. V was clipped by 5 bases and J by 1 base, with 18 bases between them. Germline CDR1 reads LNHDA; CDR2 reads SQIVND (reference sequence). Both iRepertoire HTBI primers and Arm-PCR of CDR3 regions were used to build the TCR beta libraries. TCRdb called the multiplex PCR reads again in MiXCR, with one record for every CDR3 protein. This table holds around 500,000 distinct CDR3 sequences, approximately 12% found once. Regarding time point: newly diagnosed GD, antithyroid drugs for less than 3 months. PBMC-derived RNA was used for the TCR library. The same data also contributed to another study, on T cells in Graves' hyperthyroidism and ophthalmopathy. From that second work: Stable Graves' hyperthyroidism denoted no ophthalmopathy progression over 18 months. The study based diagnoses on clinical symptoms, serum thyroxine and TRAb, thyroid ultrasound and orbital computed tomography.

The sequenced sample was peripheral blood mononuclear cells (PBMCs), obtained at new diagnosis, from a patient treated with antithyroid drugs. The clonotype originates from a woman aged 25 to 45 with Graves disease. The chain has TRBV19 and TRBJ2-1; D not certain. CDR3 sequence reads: CASSSSYGVGSYNEQFF. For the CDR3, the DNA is TGTGCCAGTAGTTCCAGTTATGGGGTAGGGTCCTACAATGAGCAGTTCTTC.